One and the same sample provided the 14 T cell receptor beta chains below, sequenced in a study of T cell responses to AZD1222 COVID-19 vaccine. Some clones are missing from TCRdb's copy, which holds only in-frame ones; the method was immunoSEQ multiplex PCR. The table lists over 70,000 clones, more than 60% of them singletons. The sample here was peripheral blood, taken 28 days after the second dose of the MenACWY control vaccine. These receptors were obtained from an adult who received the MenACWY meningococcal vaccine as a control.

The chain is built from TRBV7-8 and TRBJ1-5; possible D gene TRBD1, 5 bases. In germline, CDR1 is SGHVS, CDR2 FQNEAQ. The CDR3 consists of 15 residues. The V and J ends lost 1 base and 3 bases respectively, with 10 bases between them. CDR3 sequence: CASSLGRTNNQPQHF. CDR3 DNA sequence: TGTGCCAGCAGCTTAGGAAGGACAAACAATCAGCCCCAGCATTTT.

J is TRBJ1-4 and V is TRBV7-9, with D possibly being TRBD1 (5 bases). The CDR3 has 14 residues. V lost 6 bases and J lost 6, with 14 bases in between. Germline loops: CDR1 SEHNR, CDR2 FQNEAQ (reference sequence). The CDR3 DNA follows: TGTGCCAGCAGAGAAGCTGGAGGGGATGAAAAACTGTTTTTT. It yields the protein CASREAGGDEKLFF.

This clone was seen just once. CDR3 DNA sequence: TGCGCCAGCAGCCAAGAGCCGACTAGCGGGAGGTACGAGCAGTACTTC. It translates to CASSQEPTSGRYEQYF. The V and J genes are TRBV4-3 and TRBJ2-7; TRBD2 aligns across 13 bases. Losses at the gene ends were 0 bases for V and 4 bases for J; bases not matched to a gene: 3. The germline V gene encodes CDR1 LGHNA and CDR2 YSLEER. The CDR3 runs 16 residues.

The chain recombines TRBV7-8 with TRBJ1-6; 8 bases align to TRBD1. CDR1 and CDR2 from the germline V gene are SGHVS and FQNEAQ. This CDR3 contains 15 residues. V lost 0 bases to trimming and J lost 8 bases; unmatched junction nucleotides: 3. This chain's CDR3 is CASSLARTGYSPLHF. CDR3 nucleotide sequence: TGTGCCAGCAGCTTAGCTAGGACAGGGTATTCACCCCTCCACTTT.

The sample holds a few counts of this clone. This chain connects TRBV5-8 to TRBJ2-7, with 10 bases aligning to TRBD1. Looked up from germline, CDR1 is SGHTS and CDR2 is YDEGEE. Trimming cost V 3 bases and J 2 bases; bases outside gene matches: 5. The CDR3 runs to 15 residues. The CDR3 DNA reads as TGTGCCAGCAGCTCCCGACAGGGGGCCACCTACGAGCAGTACTTC. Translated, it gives CASSSRQGATYEQYF. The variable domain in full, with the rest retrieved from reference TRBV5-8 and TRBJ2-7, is EAGVTQSPTHLIKTRGQQATLRCSPISGHTSVYWYQQALGLGLQFLLWYDEGEERNRGNFPPRFSGRQFPNYSSELNVNALELEDSALYLCASSSRQGATYEQYFGPGTRLTVT.

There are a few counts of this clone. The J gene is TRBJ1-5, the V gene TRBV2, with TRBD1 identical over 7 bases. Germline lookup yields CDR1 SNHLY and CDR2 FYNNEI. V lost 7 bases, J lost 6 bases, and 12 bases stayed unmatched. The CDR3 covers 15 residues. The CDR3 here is CASNTIRDSGQPQHF. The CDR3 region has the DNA TGTGCCAGCAATACAATCCGGGACAGTGGTCAGCCCCAGCATTTT.

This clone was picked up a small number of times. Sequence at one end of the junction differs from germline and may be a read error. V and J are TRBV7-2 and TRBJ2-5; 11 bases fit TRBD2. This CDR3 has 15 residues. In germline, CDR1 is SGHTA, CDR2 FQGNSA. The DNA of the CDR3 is TGTGCCAGCAGCCTAGCGGGAGGAACGAGAGAGACCCAGTACTTC. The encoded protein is CASSLAGGTRETQYF.

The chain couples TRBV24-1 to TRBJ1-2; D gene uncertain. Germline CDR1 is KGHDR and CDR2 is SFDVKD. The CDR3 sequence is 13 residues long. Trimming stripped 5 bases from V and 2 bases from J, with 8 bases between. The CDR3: CATSAGQNYGYTF. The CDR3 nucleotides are TGTGCCACCAGTGCCGGGCAGAACTATGGCTACACCTTC.

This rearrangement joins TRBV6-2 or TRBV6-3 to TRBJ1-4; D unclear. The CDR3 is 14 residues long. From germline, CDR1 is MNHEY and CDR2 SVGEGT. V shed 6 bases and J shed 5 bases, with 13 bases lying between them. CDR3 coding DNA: TGTGCCAGCAGCTCCACAAGGAGAAATGAAAAACTGTTTTTT. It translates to CASSSTRRNEKLFF.

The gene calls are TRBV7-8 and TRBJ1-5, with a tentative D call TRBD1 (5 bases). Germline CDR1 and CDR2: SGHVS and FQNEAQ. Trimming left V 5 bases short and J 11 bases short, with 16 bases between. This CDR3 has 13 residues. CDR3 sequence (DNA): TGTGCCAGCAGCCCATCGCGGGGCCAGGCCCAGCATTTT. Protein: CASSPSRGQAQHF.

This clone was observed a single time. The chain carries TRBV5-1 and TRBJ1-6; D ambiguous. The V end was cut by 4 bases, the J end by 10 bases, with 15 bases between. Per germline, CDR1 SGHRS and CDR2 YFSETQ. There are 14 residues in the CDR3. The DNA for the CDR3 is TGCGCCAGCAGCCTCGGTTTCGCTGAGTCACCCCTCCACTTT. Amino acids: CASSLGFAESPLHF.

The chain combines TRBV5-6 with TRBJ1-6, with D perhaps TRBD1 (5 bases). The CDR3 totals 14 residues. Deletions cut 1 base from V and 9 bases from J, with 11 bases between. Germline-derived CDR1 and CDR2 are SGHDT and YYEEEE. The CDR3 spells CASSLFAGFSPLHF. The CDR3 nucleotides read TGTGCCAGCAGCTTGTTCGCAGGGTTTTCACCCCTCCACTTT. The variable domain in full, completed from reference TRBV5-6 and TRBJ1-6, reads DAGVTQSPTHLIKTRGQQVTLRCSPKSGHDTVSWYQQALGQGPQFIFQYYEEEERQRGNFPDRFSGHQFPNYSSELNVNALLLGDSALYLCASSLFAGFSPLHFGNGTRLTVT.

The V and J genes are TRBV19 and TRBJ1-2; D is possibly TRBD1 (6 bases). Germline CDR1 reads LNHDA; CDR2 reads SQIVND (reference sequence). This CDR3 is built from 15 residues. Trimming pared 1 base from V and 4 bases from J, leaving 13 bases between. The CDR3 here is CASSIGGQGIYGYTF. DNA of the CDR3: TGTGCCAGTAGTATAGGAGGGCAGGGGATCTATGGCTACACCTTC.

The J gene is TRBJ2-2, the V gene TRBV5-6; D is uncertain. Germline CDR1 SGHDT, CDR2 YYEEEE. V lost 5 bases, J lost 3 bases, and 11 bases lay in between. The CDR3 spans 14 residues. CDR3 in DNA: TGTGCCAGCAGTCTTATGGGTTACACCGGGGAGCTGTTTTTT. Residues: CASSLMGYTGELFF. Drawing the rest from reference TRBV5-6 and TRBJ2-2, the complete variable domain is DAGVTQSPTHLIKTRGQQVTLRCSPKSGHDTVSWYQQALGQGPQFIFQYYEEEERQRGNFPDRFSGHQFPNYSSELNVNALLLGDSALYLCASSLMGYTGELFFGEGSRLTVL.